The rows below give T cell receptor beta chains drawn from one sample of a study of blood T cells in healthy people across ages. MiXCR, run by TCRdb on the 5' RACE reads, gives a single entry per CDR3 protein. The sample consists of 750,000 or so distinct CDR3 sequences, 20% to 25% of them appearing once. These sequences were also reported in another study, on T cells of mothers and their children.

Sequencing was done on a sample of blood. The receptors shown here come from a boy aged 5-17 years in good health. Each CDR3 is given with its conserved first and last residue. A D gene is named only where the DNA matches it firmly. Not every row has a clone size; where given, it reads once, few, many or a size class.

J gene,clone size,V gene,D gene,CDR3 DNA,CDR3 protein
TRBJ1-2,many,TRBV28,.,TGTGCCAGCAGCCCGACTAACTATGGCTACACCTTC,CASSPTNYGYTF
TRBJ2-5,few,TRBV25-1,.,TGTGCCAGCAGTGAAAATTACAAGTACCAAGAGACCCAGTACTTC,CASSENYKYQETQYF
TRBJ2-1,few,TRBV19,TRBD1,TGTGCCAGTACCGAGGGCCCAACAGGGGGCTACAATGAGCAGTTCTTC,CASTEGPTGGYNEQFF
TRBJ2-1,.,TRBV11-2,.,TGTGCCAGCAGCTTAGATCCCGGGCACAATGAGCAGTTCTTC,CASSLDPGHNEQFF
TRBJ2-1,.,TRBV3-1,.,TGTGCCAGCAGCCAAGATCTAGGTCATGAGCAGTTCTTC,CASSQDLGHEQFF
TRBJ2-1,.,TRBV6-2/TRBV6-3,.,TGTGCCAGCAGTCAACTGCGGGACTACAATGAGCAGTTCTTC,CASSQLRDYNEQFF
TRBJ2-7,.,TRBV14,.,TGTGCCGGCATGGGGCCGAACTCCTACGAGCAGTACTTC,CAGMGPNSYEQYF
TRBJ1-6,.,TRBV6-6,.,TGTGCCAGCAGCCCAGACAGGCTTTATTCACCCCTCCACTTT,CASSPDRLYSPLHF
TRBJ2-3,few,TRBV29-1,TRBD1,TGCAGCTTACCGGGACAGGGTCCAGATACGCAGTATTTT,CSLPGQGPDTQYF
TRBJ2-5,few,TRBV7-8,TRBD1,TGTGCCAGCAGCTTAGTAGGACAGGGGGACCGACGGGAGACCCAGTACTTC,CASSLVGQGDRRETQYF
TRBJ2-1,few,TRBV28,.,TGTGCCAGCAGTTTATGGGCTTGGAACAATGAGCAGTTCTTC,CASSLWAWNNEQFF
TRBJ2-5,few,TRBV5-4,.,TGTGCCAGCAGCTCCGGACCCGCCCTCCAAGAGACCCAGTACTTC,CASSSGPALQETQYF
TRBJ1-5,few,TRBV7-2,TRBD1,TGTGCCAGCAGCTTAGGGACAGGGATCAATCAGCCCCAGCATTTT,CASSLGTGINQPQHF
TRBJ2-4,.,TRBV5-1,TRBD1,TGCGCCAGCAGCTGGGTGACAGGGGGCGAAGGTTGTTTC,CASSWVTGGEGCF
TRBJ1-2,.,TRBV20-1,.,TGCAGTGCTGGGGGACACCTTGAGGGTGGCTACACCTTC,CSAGGHLEGGYTF
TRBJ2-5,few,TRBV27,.,TGTGCCAGCAGTTTAGCGGCCGGGCCCTTTGGGACCCAGTACTTC,CASSLAAGPFGTQYF
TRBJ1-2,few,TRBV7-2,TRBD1,TGTGCCAGCAGCTCCCGATGGACAGGGGGCGATGGCTACACCTTC,CASSSRWTGGDGYTF
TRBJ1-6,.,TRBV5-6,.,TGTGCCAGCAGCTTCTCGACGGCGCCATATAATTCACCCCTCCACTTT,CASSFSTAPYNSPLHF
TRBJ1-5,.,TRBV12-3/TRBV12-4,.,TGTGCCAGCAGCCCAAACTCAGGGGTTCAGCCCCAGCATTTT,CASSPNSGVQPQHF
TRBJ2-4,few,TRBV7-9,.,TGTGCCAGCAGCTTTGGGCAGGGGTTAGCCAAAAACATTCAGTACTTC,CASSFGQGLAKNIQYF
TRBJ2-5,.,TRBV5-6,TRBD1,TGTGCCAGCAGCTGGGGACAGCACCAAGAGACCCAGTACTTC,CASSWGQHQETQYF
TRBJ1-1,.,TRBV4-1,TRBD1,TGCGCCAGCTCAAGAGGAGGGACAGGGGGCGGGAACACTGAAGCTTTCTTT,CASSRGGTGGGNTEAFF